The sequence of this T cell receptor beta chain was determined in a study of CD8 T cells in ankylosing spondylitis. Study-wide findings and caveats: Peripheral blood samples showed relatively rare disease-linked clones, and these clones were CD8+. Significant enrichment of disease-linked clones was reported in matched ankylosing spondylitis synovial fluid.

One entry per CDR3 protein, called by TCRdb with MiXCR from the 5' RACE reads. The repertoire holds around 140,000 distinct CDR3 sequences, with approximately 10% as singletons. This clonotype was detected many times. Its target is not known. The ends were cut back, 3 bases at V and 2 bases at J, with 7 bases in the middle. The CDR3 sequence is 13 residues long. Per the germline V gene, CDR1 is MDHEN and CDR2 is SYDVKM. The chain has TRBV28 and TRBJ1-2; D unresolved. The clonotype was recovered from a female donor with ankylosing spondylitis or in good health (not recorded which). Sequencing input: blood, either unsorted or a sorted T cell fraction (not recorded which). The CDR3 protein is CASSLSANYGYTF. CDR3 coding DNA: TGTGCCAGCAGTTTGTCAGCCAACTATGGCTACACCTTC.